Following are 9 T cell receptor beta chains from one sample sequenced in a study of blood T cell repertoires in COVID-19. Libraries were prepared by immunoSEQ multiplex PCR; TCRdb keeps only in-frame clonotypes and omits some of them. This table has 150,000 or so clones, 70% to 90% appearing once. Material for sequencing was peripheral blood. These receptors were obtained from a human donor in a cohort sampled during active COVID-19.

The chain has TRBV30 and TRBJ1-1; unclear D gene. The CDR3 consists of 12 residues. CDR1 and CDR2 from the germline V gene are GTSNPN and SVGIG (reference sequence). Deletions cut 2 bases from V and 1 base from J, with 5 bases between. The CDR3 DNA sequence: TGTGCCTGGAGTCCCCGGAACACTGAAGCTTTCTTT. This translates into CAWSPRNTEAFF.

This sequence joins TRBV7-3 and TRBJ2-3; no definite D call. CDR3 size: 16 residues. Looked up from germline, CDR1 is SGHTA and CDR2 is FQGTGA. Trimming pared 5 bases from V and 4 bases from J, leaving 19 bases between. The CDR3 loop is CASSPQSWYNADTQYF. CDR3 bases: TGTGCCAGCAGCCCTCAGTCGTGGTACAACGCAGATACGCAGTATTTT. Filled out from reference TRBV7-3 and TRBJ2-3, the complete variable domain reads GAGVSQTPSNKVTEKGKYVELRCDPISGHTALYWYRQSLGQGPEFLIYFQGTGAADDSGLPNDRFFAVRPEGSVSTLKIQRTERGDSAVYLCASSPQSWYNADTQYFGPGTRLTVL.

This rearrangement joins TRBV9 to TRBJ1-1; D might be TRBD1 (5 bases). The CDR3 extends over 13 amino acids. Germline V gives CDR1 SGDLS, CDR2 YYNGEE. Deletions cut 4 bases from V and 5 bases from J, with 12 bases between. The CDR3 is CASSRFGGTEAFF. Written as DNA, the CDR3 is TGTGCCAGCAGCCGCTTTGGGGGGACTGAAGCTTTCTTT.

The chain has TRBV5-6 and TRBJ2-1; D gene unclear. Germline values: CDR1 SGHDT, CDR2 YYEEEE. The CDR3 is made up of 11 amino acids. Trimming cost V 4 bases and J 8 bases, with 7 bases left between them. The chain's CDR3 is CASSIRYEQFF. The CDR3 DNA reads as TGTGCCAGCAGCATCAGGTATGAGCAGTTCTTC.

Here the CDR3 reads CASSPGGGEQYF. For the CDR3, the DNA is TGTGCCAGCAGCCCTGGGGGAGGCGAGCAGTACTTC. The chain joins TRBV4-2 to TRBJ2-7, with D perhaps TRBD2 (6 bases). This CDR3 region has 12 residues. Germline V lookup: CDR1 LGHNA, CDR2 YNFKEQ. V was clipped by 4 bases and J by 6 bases, with 10 bases between them.

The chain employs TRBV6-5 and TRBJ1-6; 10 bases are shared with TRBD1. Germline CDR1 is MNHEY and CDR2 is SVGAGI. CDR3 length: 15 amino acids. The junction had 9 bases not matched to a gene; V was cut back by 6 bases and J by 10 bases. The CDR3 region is CASSLRQGANSPLHF. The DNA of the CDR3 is TGTGCCAGCAGCCTTCGACAGGGGGCGAACTCACCCCTCCACTTT.

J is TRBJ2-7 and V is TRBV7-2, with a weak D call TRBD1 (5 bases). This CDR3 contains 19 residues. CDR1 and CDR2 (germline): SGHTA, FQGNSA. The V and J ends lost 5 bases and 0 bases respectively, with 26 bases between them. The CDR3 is CASSVGVGGQANSSYEQYF. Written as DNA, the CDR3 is TGTGCCAGCAGCGTAGGGGTTGGTGGTCAGGCCAATTCCTCCTACGAGCAGTACTTC.

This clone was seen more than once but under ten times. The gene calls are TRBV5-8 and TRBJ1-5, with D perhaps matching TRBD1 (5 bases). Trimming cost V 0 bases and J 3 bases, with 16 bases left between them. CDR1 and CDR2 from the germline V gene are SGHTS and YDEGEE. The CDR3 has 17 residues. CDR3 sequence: CASSLGEQQVLNQPQHF. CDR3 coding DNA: TGTGCCAGCAGCTTGGGCGAACAACAGGTACTCAATCAGCCCCAGCATTTT.

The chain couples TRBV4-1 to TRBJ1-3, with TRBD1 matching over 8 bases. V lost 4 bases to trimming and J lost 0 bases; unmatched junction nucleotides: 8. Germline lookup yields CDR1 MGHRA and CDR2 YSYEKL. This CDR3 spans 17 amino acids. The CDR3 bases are TGCGCCAGCAGCCGACCGGGACAGGACTTCTCTGGAAACACCATATATTTT. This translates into CASSRPGQDFSGNTIYF.